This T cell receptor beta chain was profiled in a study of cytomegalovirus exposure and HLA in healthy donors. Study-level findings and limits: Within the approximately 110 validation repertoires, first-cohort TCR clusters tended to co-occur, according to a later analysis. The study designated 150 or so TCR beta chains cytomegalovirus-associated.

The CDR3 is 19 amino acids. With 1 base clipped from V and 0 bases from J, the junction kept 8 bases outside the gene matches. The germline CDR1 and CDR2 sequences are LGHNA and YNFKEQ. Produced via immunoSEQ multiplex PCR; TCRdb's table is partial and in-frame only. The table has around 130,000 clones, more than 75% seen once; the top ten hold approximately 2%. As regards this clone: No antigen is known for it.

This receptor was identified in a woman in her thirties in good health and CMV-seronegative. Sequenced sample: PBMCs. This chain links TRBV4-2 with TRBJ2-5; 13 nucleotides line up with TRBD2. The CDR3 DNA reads TGTGCCAGCAGCCAAGGACTAGCGGGGGGCAAGGGGTACCAAGAGACCCAGTACTTC. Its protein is CASSQGLAGGKGYQETQYF.